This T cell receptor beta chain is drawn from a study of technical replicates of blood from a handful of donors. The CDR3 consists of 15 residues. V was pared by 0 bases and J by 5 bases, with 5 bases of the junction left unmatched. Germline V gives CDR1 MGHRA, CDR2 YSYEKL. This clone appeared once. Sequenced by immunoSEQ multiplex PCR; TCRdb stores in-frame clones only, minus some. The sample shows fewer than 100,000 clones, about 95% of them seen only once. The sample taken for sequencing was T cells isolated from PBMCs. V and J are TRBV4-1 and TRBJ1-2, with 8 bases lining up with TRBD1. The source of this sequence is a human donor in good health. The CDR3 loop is CASSQEQGAQYGYTF. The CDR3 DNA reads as TGCGCCAGCAGCCAAGAGCAGGGGGCTCAGTATGGCTACACCTTC.